These 23 T cell receptor beta chains were sequenced from one sample in a study of cytomegalovirus exposure and HLA in healthy donors. PCR primers comprised 60 Vbeta and 13 Jbeta primers. Measured with immunoSEQ multiplex PCR; TCRdb has only the in-frame clones, and not every one. The sample lists approximately 110,000 clones; 70% to 80% were seen once. Material: PBMCs. The receptors stem from a man aged 25-45 years in good health and CMV-seronegative.

The chain combines TRBV5-1 with TRBJ2-7, with D possibly matching TRBD1 (6 bases). This CDR3 comprises 13 residues. Looked up from germline, CDR1 is SGHRS and CDR2 is YFSETQ. Trimming stripped 0 bases from V and 6 bases from J, with 10 bases between. CDR3 in DNA: TGCGCCAGCAGCTTGGGACAGGCGATCGAGCAGTACTTC. Its translation: CASSLGQAIEQYF. Variable domain in full (rest from reference TRBV5-1 and TRBJ2-7): KAGVTQTPRYLIKTRGQQVTLSCSPISGHRSVSWYQQTPGQGLQFLFEYFSETQRNKGNFPGRFSGRQFSNSRSEMNVSTLELGDSALYLCASSLGQAIEQYFGPGTRLTVT.

The chain combines TRBV5-4 with TRBJ2-7; 7 positions agree with TRBD1. V was pared by 4 bases and J by 4 bases, with 8 bases of the junction left unmatched. Germline V gene sequence: CDR1 SGHNT, CDR2 YYREEE (reference sequence). This CDR3 is built from 14 residues. As DNA, the CDR3 is TGTGCCAGCAGCCCCAACAGGGGATCATACGAGCAGTACTTC. It translates to CASSPNRGSYEQYF.

The count of this clone is one. The chain employs TRBV4-1 and TRBJ1-4, with D hard to call. Germline CDR1 reads MGHRA; CDR2 reads YSYEKL. Trimming cost V 1 base and J 0 bases, with 9 bases left between them. CDR3 length equals 16 residues. This chain's CDR3 is CASSQVGGTTNEKLFF. The CDR3 DNA is TGCGCCAGCAGCCAAGTCGGAGGAACAACTAATGAAAAACTGTTTTTT.

This sequence joins TRBV29-1 and TRBJ2-5; 10 bases fit TRBD1. Germline CDR1 and CDR2: SQVTM and ANQGSEA. The V gene end was trimmed by 3 bases and the J gene end by 4 bases; junction bases not matched to a gene: 14. The CDR3 sequence is 17 residues long. CDR3 amino acids: CSVDLLPTGGIGETQYF. The DNA for the CDR3 is TGCAGCGTTGACCTCCTCCCGACAGGGGGCATTGGAGAGACCCAGTACTTC.

The rearrangement uses TRBV27 and TRBJ1-1, with 7 positions matching TRBD1. Germline V gives CDR1 MNHEY, CDR2 SMNVEV (reference sequence). The CDR3 has 14 residues. With V trimmed by 6 bases and J by 11 bases, 15 bases remained unmatched. The CDR3 spells CASSPAEGGSLAFF. The CDR3 nucleotides read TGTGCCAGCAGCCCAGCGGAAGGGGGCTCCCTCGCTTTCTTT.

This clone was seen a single time. This CDR3 is CASSQEWTSYSYEQYF. The CDR3, as DNA: TGCGCCAGCAGCCAAGAATGGACTAGCTACTCCTACGAGCAGTACTTC. The gene calls are TRBV4-3 and TRBJ2-7; 8 bases line up with TRBD2. The germline CDR1 and CDR2 sequences are LGHNA and YSLEER. CDR3 size: 16 residues. V lost 0 bases and J lost 0; bases outside the gene matches: 4.

This clone has just a few counts. For the CDR3, the DNA is TGTGCCAGCATAGCGGGAGGCACAGATACGCAGTATTTT. Its translation is CASIAGGTDTQYF. The chain couples TRBV6-6 to TRBJ2-3; 9 bases agree with TRBD2. Germline CDR1 MNHNY, CDR2 SVGAGI (reference sequence). After removal of 7 bases from V and 1 base from J, the junction contained 0 bases not matched to a gene. CDR3 length: 13 amino acids.

The V call is TRBV5-1, the J call TRBJ2-2; the D gene is possibly TRBD1 (6 bases). Deletions cut 4 bases from V and 6 bases from J, with 16 bases between. This CDR3 is 15 amino acids long. Germline V gene data show CDR1 as SGHRS and CDR2 as YFSETQ. CDR3 loop: CASSRSYQGSGELFF. DNA for the CDR3: TGCGCCAGCAGCCGCAGTTATCAGGGGTCCGGGGAGCTGTTTTTT.

This rearrangement joins TRBV27 to TRBJ2-1; 8 nucleotides match TRBD2. This CDR3 spans 14 amino acids. With V trimmed by 5 bases and J by 3 bases, 3 bases remained unmatched. Germline assignment: CDR1 MNHEY and CDR2 SMNVEV (reference sequence). In DNA, the CDR3 is TGTGCCAGCAGTAGCGGGAGAGTCTACAATGAGCAGTTCTTC. This sequence encodes CASSSGRVYNEQFF.

The chain couples TRBV25-1 to TRBJ2-2; 8 bases are a match to TRBD2. Trimming removed 7 bases from V and 4 bases from J; junction bases left unmatched: 5. This CDR3 contains 14 residues. The germline gives CDR1 MGHDK, CDR2 SYGVNS. This CDR3 is CASKSGGSTGELFF. As DNA, the CDR3 is TGTGCCAGCAAGTCGGGGGGGAGCACCGGGGAGCTGTTTTTT.

In its sample, this clone was seen once. This chain uses TRBV7-3 with TRBJ2-3, with D hard to call. Trimming shortened V by 2 bases and J by 1 base, and 7 bases separated the two germline ends. CDR3 length: 14 amino acids. The V gene's germline CDR1 is SGHTA and CDR2 FQGTGA. Written as DNA, the CDR3 is TGTGCCAGCAGCTTAGGCCTGGGCACAGATACGCAGTATTTT. It is translated as CASSLGLGTDTQYF.

V usage is TRBV4-2 and J usage is TRBJ2-7; 9 nucleotides align to TRBD1. The junction had 6 bases not matched to a gene; V was cut back by 0 bases and J by 3 bases. There are 16 residues in the CDR3. Per the germline V gene, CDR1 is LGHNA and CDR2 is YNFKEQ. The CDR3 reads CASSQDLTGGYYEQYF. Written as DNA, the CDR3 is TGTGCCAGCAGCCAAGATTTAACAGGGGGCTACTACGAGCAGTACTTC.

This chain's CDR3 is CASSVGQGRRYGYTF. The DNA of the CDR3 is TGTGCCAGCAGCGTAGGACAGGGGAGGAGGTATGGCTACACCTTC. This chain uses TRBV9 with TRBJ1-2; 8 nucleotides align to TRBD1. Germline CDR1 reads SGDLS; CDR2 reads YYNGEE. CDR3 length: 15 amino acids. V shed 0 bases, J shed 5 bases, and the junction held 6 bases outside the gene matches.

The chain employs TRBV27 and TRBJ2-3; a weak D match, TRBD1 (5 bases). Trimming stripped 6 bases from V and 0 bases from J, with 10 bases between. Per the germline V gene, CDR1 is MNHEY and CDR2 is SMNVEV (reference sequence). CDR3 length equals 14 residues. Here the CDR3 DNA reads TGTGCCAGCAGCCACAGACAGAGCACAGATACGCAGTATTTT. Encoded protein: CASSHRQSTDTQYF.

This rearrangement joins TRBV4-2 to TRBJ2-1; TRBD1 agrees at 7 bases. The CDR3 runs to 16 residues. Germline loops: CDR1 LGHNA, CDR2 YNFKEQ. The V and J ends lost 2 bases and 5 bases, in that order; junction bases with no gene match: 9. The CDR3 spells CASSQTTGDRNNEQFF. The CDR3 DNA reads TGTGCCAGCAGCCAAACTACAGGGGACCGAAACAATGAGCAGTTCTTC.

The sample holds a few counts of this clone. The V call is TRBV2, the J call TRBJ2-7, with TRBD1 identical over 7 bases. Germline V lookup: CDR1 SNHLY, CDR2 FYNNEI. The CDR3 spans 16 residues. After removal of 2 bases from V and 2 bases from J, the junction contained 9 bases not matched to a gene. The CDR3 here is CASSEFLTGPTYEQYF. Here the CDR3 DNA reads TGTGCCAGCAGTGAATTTCTGACAGGGCCCACCTACGAGCAGTACTTC.

J is TRBJ1-1 and V is TRBV7-8; unclear D gene. Trimming removed 3 bases at V and 3 bases at J, with 8 bases between. In germline, CDR1 is SGHVS, CDR2 FQNEAQ. This CDR3 is built from 13 residues. The CDR3 nucleotides read TGTGCCAGCAGCTTCCAGGAACACACTGAAGCTTTCTTT. Translation gives CASSFQEHTEAFF.

The gene calls are TRBV19 and TRBJ2-1; 8 bases fit TRBD1. CDR1 is LNHDA, CDR2 SQIVND, per germline (reference sequence). The CDR3 consists of 15 residues. Losses at the gene ends were 5 bases for V and 2 bases for J; bases not matched to a gene: 5. The CDR3: CASSPQGATYNEQFF. CDR3 coding DNA: TGTGCCAGTAGTCCCCAGGGGGCGACCTACAATGAGCAGTTCTTC.

Comment on this clone: One end of the junction varies from germline; a read error may be responsible. This chain uses TRBV7-8 with TRBJ1-5; D unclear. The CDR3 spans 12 residues. CDR1 and CDR2 (germline): SGHVS, FQNEAQ. CDR3 sequence: CASSLQNRPQHF. CDR3 in DNA: TGTGCCAGCAGCTTACAGAATCGGCCCCAGCATTTT.

The chain employs TRBV28 and TRBJ1-4, with a tentative D call TRBD1 (5 bases). The CDR3 is made up of 15 amino acids. CDR1 is MDHEN and CDR2 is SYDVKM in the germline V gene. Trimming stripped 2 bases from V and 9 bases from J, with 16 bases between. The CDR3 spells CASSLSWANRKKLFF. For the CDR3, the DNA is TGTGCCAGCAGTTTAAGCTGGGCCAACAGGAAAAAACTGTTTTTT.

The chain has TRBV9 and TRBJ2-3; TRBD1 agrees at 12 bases. V was pared by 4 bases and J by 4 bases, with 13 bases of the junction left unmatched. This CDR3 has 18 amino acids. Germline V gene data show CDR1 as SGDLS and CDR2 as YYNGEE. CDR3 in amino acids: CASSKDWDRGRGADTQYF. Written as DNA, the CDR3 is TGTGCCAGCAGCAAAGACTGGGACAGGGGGCGCGGGGCAGATACGCAGTATTTT.

This rearrangement joins TRBV13 to TRBJ2-1, with 11 bases fitting TRBD1. The CDR3 sequence is 17 residues long. Unmatched junction bases numbered 9, after V lost 5 bases and J lost 3 bases. Germline loops: CDR1 PRHDT, CDR2 FYEKMQ (reference sequence). The CDR3 loop is CASSGPAGTGGYNEQFF. The DNA of the CDR3 is TGTGCCAGCAGCGGGCCCGCGGGGACAGGGGGCTACAATGAGCAGTTCTTC.

This clone was observed a few times. Within the sample, other DNA sequences also encode this same CDR3. The chain couples TRBV7-6 to TRBJ1-1; the match to TRBD1 covers 7 bases. From germline, CDR1 is SGHVS and CDR2 FNYEAQ. Germline trimming cut 5 bases from V and 0 bases from J; bases unmatched to any gene: 3. The CDR3 contains 14 residues. CDR3 nucleotides: TGTGCCAGCAGCCCGACAGGGCTGAACACTGAAGCTTTCTTT. Amino acid sequence: CASSPTGLNTEAFF. The complete variable domain, with remaining parts taken from reference TRBV7-6 and TRBJ1-1, reads GAGVSQSPRYKVTKRGQDVALRCDPISGHVSLYWYRQALGQGPEFLTYFNYEAQQDKSGLPNDRFSAERPEGSISTLTIQRTEQRDSAMYRCASSPTGLNTEAFFGQGTRLTVV.